The 5 T cell receptor beta chains in this list originate from one sample, sequenced in a study of cytomegalovirus exposure and HLA in healthy donors (dated by TCRdb to the late 2010s). The protocol used for the library was the immunoSEQ multiplex PCR assay. For the multiplex PCR, a mixture combining 60 forward primers for TCR Vbeta segments and 13 reverse primers for TCR Jbeta segments was used. TCRdb carries this immuneACCESS record with in-frame sequences only. Its versions omit some clonotypes, under half of them owing to an unresolved V gene in the studies checked, with the rest unexplained. This sample lists roughly 170,000 clones; just under 85% were detected once. The top ten clonotypes cover around 4.9% of the sample. Sequencing input: PBMCs. The receptors were sampled from a girl between 10 and 17 years old in good health and CMV-seropositive.

The rearrangement uses TRBV6-6 and TRBJ1-2, with 12 bases that match TRBD1. The germline V gene has CDR1 MNHNY and CDR2 SVGAGI (reference sequence). This CDR3 is built from 15 residues. The V segment lost 4 bases and the J segment 6 bases; nucleotides outside the gene matches: 6. CDR3 in DNA: TGTGCCAGCAGTTCCGGGACAGGGGGCAGGGATGGCTACACCTTC. Translation gives CASSSGTGGRDGYTF.

V is TRBV19 and J is TRBJ1-2; possible D gene TRBD1, 6 bases. The CDR3 runs to 14 residues. Trimming shortened V by 1 base and J by 4 bases, and 10 bases separated the two germline ends. Germline CDR1 reads LNHDA; CDR2 reads SQIVND (reference sequence). The CDR3 loop is CASSIVQGSYGYTF. The CDR3 bases are TGTGCCAGTAGTATAGTGCAGGGGAGCTATGGCTACACCTTC.

This clone was seen once. The gene calls are TRBV6-1 and TRBJ2-7; a weak D match, TRBD2 (6 bases). CDR3 length: 15 amino acids. Germline V gene lookup returns CDR1 MNHNS and CDR2 SASEGT. Trimming cost V 1 base and J 3 bases, with 13 bases left between them. In nucleotides, the CDR3 is TGTGCCAGCAGTGAAGGGAGGGCGGCGGACTACGAGCAGTACTTC. Translating gives CASSEGRAADYEQYF.

Notes on this clone: This specimen includes other DNA sequences encoding the same CDR3. The gene calls are TRBV30 and TRBJ1-2, with D possibly being TRBD1 (6 bases). CDR3 size: 13 residues. Germline V gene sequence: CDR1 GTSNPN, CDR2 SVGIG (reference sequence). Trimming cost V 0 bases and J 5 bases, with 10 bases left between them. CDR3 residues: CAWSVAQGYGYTF. Here the CDR3 DNA reads TGTGCCTGGAGTGTGGCCCAGGGGTATGGCTACACCTTC.

The V and J genes are TRBV5-1 and TRBJ1-2; 8 nucleotides agree with TRBD1. This CDR3 region has 14 residues. The junction had 9 bases not matched to a gene; V was cut back by 4 bases and J by 7 bases. Germline V CDR1 and CDR2: SGHRS, YFSETQ. CDR3 residues: CASSLDRGNAGYTF. The CDR3 DNA reads as TGCGCCAGCAGCCTCGACAGGGGTAATGCTGGCTACACCTTC.